The sequence of this TCR beta chain was determined in a study of blood T cells in healthy people across ages. CDR3 length: 15 residues. V was pared by 6 bases and J by 2 bases, with 8 bases of the junction left unmatched. The V gene's germline CDR1 is MDHEN and CDR2 SYDVKM. Next came a second PCR, run for roughly 7 to 12 cycles, which used a sample-barcoded 5' primer along with a J-beta primer mix. TCRdb passed the 5' RACE reads through MiXCR, listing each CDR3 protein once. The data show some 1.5 million distinct CDR3 sequences, approximately 43% seen once. This clonotype was counted between two and nine times.

The clonotype originates from a woman between 18 and 29 years old in good health. The sequencing input was blood. The genes are TRBV28 and TRBJ1-2; 8 bases align to TRBD1. The CDR3 spells CASRYQGARNYGYTF. The CDR3 DNA sequence: TGTGCCAGCAGATATCAGGGGGCGCGGAACTATGGCTACACCTTC.